The clone carrying this T cell receptor (beta chain) was observed a handful of times. Its matching antigen is unknown. In the ViraFEST assay, antigen-specific CD4+ clonotypes were identified by expansion after peptide-pool stimulation. Between days 9 and 11 of culture, CD4+ T cells were separated out. Each culture well received a few million PBMC. These cells were then cultured in IMDM with about 9.9 IU/ml IL-2 and 9 to 10 ug/ml peptides. These data belong to a study of vaccination effects on CD4 cells after COVID-19. The assay was immunoSEQ multiplex PCR, and TCRdb's table has in-frame clones only and misses some. In the table there are tens of thousands of clones, about 71% of which are singletons. The ends were cut back, 4 bases at V and 0 bases at J, with 9 bases in the middle. This CDR3 is 13 amino acids long. Germline assignment: CDR1 SQVTM and CDR2 ANQGSEA.

The chain links TRBV29-1 to TRBJ1-2; D gene ambiguous. The sequenced sample was CD4+ T cells from PBMCs cultured with HCoV-229E spike peptides, obtained before COVID-19 vaccination. The sequence derives from a human donor who received a COVID-19 vaccine. The CDR3 region has the DNA TGCAGCGTTGGCGAAGAAACTAACTATGGCTACACCTTC. This encodes CSVGEETNYGYTF. The variable domain in full, completed from reference TRBV29-1 and TRBJ1-2, reads SAVISQKPSRDICQRGTSLTIQCQVDSQVTMMFWYRQQPGQSLTLIATANQGSEATYESGFVIDKFPISRPNLTFSTLTVSNMSPEDSSIYLCSVGEETNYGYTFGSGTRLTVV.